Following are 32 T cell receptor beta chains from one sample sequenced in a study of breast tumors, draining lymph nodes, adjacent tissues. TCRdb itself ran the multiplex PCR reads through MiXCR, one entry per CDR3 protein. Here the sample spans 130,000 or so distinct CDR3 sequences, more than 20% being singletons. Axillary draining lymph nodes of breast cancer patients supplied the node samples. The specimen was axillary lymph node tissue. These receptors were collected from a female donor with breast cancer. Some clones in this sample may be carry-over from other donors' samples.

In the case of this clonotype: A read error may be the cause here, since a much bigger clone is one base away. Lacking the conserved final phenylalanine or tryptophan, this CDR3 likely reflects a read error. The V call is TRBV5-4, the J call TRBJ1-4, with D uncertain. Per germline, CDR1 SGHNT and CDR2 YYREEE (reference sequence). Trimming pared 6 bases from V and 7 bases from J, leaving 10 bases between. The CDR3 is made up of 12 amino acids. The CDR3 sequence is CASNGPGEKLFS. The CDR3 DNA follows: TGTGCCAGCAACGGGCCCGGTGAAAAACTGTTTTCT.

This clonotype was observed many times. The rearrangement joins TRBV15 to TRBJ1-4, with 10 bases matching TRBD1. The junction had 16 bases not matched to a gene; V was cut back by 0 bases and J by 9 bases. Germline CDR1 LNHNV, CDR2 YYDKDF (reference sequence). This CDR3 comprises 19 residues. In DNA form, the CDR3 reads TGTGCCACCAGCAGAGATGGGCGGGACAGGGGCTCCTCGGATAAAAAACTGTTTTTT. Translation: CATSRDGRDRGSSDKKLFF.

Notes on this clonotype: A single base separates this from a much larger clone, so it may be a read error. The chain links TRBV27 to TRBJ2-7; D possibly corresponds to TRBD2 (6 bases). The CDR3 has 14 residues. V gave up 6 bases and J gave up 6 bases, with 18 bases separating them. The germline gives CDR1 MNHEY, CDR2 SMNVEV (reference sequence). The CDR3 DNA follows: TGTGCCAGCAGCAGAGGGACTGGCGATAGCGAGCAGTACTTC. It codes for CASSRGTGDSEQYF.

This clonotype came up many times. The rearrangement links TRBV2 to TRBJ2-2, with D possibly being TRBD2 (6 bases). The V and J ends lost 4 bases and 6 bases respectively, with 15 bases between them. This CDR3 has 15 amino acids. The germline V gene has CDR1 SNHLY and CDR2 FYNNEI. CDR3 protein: CASSVRAGGPGELFF. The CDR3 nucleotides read TGTGCCAGCAGTGTCCGGGCCGGGGGACCCGGGGAGCTGTTTTTT.

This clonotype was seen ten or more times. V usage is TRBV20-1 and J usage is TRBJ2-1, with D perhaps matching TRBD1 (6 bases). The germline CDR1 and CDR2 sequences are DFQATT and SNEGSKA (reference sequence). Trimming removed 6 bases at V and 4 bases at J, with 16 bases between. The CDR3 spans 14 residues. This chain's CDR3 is CSANSGVGYNEQFF. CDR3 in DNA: TGCAGTGCAAACTCAGGGGTAGGGTACAATGAGCAGTTCTTC.

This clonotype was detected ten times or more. The CDR3: CASSPIGLAGSGANVLTF. The CDR3 DNA reads TGTGCCAGCAGTCCTATCGGCCTAGCGGGATCCGGGGCCAACGTCCTGACTTTC. The V call is TRBV27, the J call TRBJ2-6; 9 bases are a match to TRBD2. The V gene end was trimmed by 5 bases and the J gene end by 4 bases; junction bases not matched to a gene: 12. This CDR3 is built from 18 residues. Germline values: CDR1 MNHEY, CDR2 SMNVEV (reference sequence).

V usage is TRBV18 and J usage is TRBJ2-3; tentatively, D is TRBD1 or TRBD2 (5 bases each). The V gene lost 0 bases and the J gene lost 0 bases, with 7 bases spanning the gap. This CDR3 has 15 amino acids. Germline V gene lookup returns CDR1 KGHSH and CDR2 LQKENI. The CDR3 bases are TGTGCCAGCTCACCACCGGGACCGAGCACAGATACGCAGTATTTT. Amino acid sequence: CASSPPGPSTDTQYF.

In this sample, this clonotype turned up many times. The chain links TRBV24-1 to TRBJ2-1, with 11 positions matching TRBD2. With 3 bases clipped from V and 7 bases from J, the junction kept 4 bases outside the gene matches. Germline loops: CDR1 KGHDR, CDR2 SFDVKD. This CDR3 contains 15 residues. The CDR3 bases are TGTGCCACCAGTGATAGGACTAGCGGGTCGAATGAGCAGTTCTTC. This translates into CATSDRTSGSNEQFF.

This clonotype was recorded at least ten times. CDR3 in DNA: TGCGCCAGCAGCTTGGCCCCTCGGACTAGCGGGAGGAATGAGCAGTTCTTC. It codes for CASSLAPRTSGRNEQFF. The rearrangement links TRBV5-1 to TRBJ2-1, with 14 positions matching TRBD2. This CDR3 region has 17 residues. Germline-derived CDR1 and CDR2 are SGHRS and YFSETQ. Losses at the gene ends were 0 bases for V and 7 bases for J; bases not matched to a gene: 6.

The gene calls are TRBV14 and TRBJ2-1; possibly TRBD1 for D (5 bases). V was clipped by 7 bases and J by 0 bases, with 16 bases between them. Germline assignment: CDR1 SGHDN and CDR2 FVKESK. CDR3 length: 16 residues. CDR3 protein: CASTSGRLSSYNEQFF. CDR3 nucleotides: TGTGCCAGCACCTCAGGGCGGTTGAGCTCCTACAATGAGCAGTTCTTC.

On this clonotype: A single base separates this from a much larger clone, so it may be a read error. The CDR3 DNA reads TGTGCCAGCAGCTTAGGCCTGAGGGACGGGGAGGCCCAGTACTTC. Translation: CASSLGLRDGEAQYF. V is TRBV11-2 and J is TRBJ2-5, with D possibly TRBD2 on 6 matching bases. Germline V gives CDR1 SGHAT, CDR2 FQNNGV. Trimming left V 1 base short and J 9 bases short, with 18 bases between. The CDR3 has 15 amino acids.

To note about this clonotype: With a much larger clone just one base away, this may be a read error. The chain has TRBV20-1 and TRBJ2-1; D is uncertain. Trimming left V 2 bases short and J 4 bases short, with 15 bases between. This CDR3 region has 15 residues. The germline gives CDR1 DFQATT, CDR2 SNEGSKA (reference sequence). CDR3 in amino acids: CSARPPHLIYNEQFF. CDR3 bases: TGCAGTGCTAGACCCCCTCATCTAATTTACAATGAGCAGTTCTTC.

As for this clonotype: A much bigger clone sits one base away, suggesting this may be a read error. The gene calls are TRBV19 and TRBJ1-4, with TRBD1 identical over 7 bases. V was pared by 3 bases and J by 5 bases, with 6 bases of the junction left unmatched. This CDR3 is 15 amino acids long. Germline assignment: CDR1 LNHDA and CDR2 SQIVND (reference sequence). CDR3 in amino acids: CASSIRTGRNEKLFF. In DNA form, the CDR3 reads TGTGCCAGTAGTATTCGGACAGGACGCAATGAAAAACTGTTTTTT.

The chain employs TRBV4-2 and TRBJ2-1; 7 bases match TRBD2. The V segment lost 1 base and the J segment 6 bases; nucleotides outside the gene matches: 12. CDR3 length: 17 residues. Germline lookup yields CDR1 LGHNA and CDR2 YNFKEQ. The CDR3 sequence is CASSQGFSGARSNEQFF. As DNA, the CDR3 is TGTGCCAGCAGCCAAGGGTTCAGCGGGGCCCGGTCCAATGAGCAGTTCTTC.

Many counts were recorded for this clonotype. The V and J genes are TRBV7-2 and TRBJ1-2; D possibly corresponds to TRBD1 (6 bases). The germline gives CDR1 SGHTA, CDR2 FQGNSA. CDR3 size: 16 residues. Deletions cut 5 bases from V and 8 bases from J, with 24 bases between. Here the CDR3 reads CASSLGLVPGENGYTF. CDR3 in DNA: TGTGCCAGCAGCCTAGGTCTGGTCCCAGGGGAGAACGGCTACACCTTC.

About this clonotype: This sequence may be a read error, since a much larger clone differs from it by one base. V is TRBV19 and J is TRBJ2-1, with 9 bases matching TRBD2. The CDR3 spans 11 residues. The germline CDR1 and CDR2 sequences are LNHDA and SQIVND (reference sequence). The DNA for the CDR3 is TGTGCCAGTAGTAGGACTAGCGAGCAGCTCTTC. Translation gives CASSRTSEQLF. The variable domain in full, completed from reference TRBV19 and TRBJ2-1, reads DGGITQSPKYLFRKEGQNVTLSCEQNLNHDAMYWYRQDPGQGLRLIYYSQIVNDFQKGDIAEGYSVSREKKESFPLTVTSAQKNPTAFYLCASSRTSEQLFGPGTRLTVL.

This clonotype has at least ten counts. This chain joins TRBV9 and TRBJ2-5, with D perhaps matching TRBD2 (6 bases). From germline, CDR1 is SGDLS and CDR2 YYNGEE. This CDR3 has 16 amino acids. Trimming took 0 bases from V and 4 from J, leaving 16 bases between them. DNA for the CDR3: TGTGCCAGCAGCGTAGGAAGGGCTAGCGCCTCAGAGACCCAGTACTTC. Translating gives CASSVGRASASETQYF.

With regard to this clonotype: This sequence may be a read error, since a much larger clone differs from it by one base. The CDR3 sequence is CASSGEPGLSYEQYF. The DNA for the CDR3 is TGTGCCAGCAGTGGAGAGCCAGGGCTGTCCTACGAGCAGTACTTC. The rearrangement links TRBV6-1 to TRBJ2-7; D possibly corresponds to TRBD1 (5 bases). The germline V gene encodes CDR1 MNHNS and CDR2 SASEGT. The CDR3 loop spans 15 amino acids. Trimming shortened V by 4 bases and J by 1 base, and 14 bases separated the two germline ends.

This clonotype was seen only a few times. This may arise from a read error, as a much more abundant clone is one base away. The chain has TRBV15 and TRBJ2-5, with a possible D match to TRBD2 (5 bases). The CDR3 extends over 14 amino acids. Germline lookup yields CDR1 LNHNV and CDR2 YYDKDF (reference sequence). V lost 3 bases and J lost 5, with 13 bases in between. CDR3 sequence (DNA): TGTGCCACCAGCAGTCTGAGAGGGCCGGAGACCCAGTACTTC. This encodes CATSSLRGPETQYF.

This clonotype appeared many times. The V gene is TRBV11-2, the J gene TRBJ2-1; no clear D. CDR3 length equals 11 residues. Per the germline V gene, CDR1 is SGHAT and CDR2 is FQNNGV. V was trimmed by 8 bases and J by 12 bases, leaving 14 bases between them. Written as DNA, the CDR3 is TGTGCCAGCGTACGAAATAGGGTGCAGTTCTTC. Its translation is CASVRNRVQFF.

CDR3 loop: CASRGTGRTGELFF. The CDR3 region has the DNA TGTGCCAGCAGGGGGACAGGGCGAACCGGGGAGCTGTTTTTT. The chain combines TRBV6-2 or TRBV6-3 with TRBJ2-2; TRBD1 matches 9 bases. Germline CDR1 MNHEY, CDR2 SVGEGT. This CDR3 region has 14 residues. V gave up 6 bases and J gave up 5 bases; unmatched junction bases: 4.

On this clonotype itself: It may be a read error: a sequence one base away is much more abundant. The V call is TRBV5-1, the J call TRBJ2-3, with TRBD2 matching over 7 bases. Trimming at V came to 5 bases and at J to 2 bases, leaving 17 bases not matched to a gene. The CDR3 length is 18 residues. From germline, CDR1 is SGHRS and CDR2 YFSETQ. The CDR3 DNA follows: TGCGCCAGCAGTTCCGGGACTGGCGGGAGTAAATTCACAGATACGCAGTATTTT. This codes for CASSSGTGGSKFTDTQYF.

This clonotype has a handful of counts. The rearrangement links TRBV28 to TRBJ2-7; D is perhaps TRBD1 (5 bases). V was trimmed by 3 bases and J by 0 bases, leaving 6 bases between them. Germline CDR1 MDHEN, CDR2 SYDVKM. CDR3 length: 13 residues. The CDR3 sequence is CASSFRDSYEQYF. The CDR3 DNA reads TGTGCCAGCAGTTTCAGGGACTCCTACGAGCAGTACTTC.

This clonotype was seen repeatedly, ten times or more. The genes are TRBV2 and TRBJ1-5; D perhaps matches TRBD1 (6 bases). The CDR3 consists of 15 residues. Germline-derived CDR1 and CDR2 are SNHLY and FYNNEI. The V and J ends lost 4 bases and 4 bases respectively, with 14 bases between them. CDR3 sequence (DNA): TGTGCCAGCAGTGTGGGGCAGGGGAGGAATCAGCCCCAGCATTTT. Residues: CASSVGQGRNQPQHF.

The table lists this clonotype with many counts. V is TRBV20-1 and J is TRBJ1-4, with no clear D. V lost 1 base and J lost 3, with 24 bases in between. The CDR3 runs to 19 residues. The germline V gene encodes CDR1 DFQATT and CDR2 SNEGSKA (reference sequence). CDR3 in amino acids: CSARGSSSTGRPANEKLFF. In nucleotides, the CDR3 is TGCAGTGCTAGAGGGTCTTCAAGCACGGGCAGGCCAGCTAATGAAAAACTGTTTTTT.

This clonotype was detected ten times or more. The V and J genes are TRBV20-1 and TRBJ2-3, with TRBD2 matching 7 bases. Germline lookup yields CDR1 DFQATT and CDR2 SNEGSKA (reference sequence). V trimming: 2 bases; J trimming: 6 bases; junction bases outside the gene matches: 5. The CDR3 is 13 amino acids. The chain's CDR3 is CSARKASGDTQYF. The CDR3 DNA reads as TGCAGTGCTAGAAAGGCTAGCGGCGATACGCAGTATTTT.

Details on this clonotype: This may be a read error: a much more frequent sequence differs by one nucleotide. The CDR3 DNA is TGTGCCAGCAGCTTCCAGGCAGCACCCATATATTTT. Its translation is CASSFQAAPIYF. This rearrangement joins TRBV11-2 to TRBJ1-3; D uncertain. The V gene lost 3 bases and the J gene lost 11 bases, with 11 bases spanning the gap. This CDR3 is 12 amino acids long. The germline gives CDR1 SGHAT, CDR2 FQNNGV.

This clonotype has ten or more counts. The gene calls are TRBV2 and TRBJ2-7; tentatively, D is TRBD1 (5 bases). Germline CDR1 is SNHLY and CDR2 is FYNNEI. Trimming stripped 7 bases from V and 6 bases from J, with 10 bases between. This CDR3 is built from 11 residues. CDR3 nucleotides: TGTGCCAGCAACCAGGGTTCCGAGCAGTACTTC. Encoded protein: CASNQGSEQYF.

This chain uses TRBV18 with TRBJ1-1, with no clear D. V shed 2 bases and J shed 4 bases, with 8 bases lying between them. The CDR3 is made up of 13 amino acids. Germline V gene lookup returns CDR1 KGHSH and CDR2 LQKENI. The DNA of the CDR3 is TGTGCCAGCTCACCAACGGGGATCACTGAAGCTTTCTTT. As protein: CASSPTGITEAFF.

This CDR3 is CASKGSGSIGELFF. CDR3 coding DNA: TGTGCCAGTAAGGGTAGCGGGAGTATCGGGGAGCTGTTTTTT. J is TRBJ2-2 and V is TRBV19, with 9 bases matching TRBD2. Looked up from germline, CDR1 is LNHDA and CDR2 is SQIVND (reference sequence). The CDR3 extends over 14 amino acids. J gave up 7 bases and V 7 bases, and 7 bases lay outside the gene matches.

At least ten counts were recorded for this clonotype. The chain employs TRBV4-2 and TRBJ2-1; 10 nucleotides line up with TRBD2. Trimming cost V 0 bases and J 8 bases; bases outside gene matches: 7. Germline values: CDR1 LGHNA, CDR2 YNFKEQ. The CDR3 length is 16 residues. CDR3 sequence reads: CASSQDRSGRAHEQFF. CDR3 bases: TGTGCCAGCAGCCAAGATAGAAGCGGGAGGGCCCATGAGCAGTTCTTC.

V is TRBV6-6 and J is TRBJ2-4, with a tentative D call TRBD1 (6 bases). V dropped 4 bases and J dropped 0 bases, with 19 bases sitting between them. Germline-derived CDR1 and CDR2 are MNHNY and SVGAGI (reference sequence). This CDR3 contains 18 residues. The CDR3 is CASSFQTGLSLAKNIQYF. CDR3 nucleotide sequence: TGTGCCAGCAGTTTCCAGACAGGTCTCTCCTTAGCCAAAAACATTCAGTACTTC.